These 6 T cell receptor beta chains were sequenced from one sample in a study of molecular identifiers for immune sequencing clone quantification. TCRdb reprocessed the PCR reads with MiXCR, giving one entry per CDR3 protein. The sample lists tens of thousands of distinct CDR3 sequences, 15% to 20% seen once, with approximately 1.6% in the top ten. Material for sequencing was naive CD8+ T cells from blood, with Jurkat cell RNA spiked in. Subset: FACS-sorted CD8+CD4-CCR7+CD45RA+ naive T cells. The receptor source for this set is a human donor in good health. Some libraries in this study had Jurkat cell RNA spiked in.

This clonotype has at least ten counts. V is TRBV27 and J is TRBJ1-1; D ambiguous. This CDR3 has 13 amino acids. CDR1 and CDR2 from the germline V gene are MNHEY and SMNVEV (reference sequence). Trimming cost V 3 bases and J 0 bases, with 5 bases left between them. Here the CDR3 DNA reads TGTGCCAGCAGTTTGGTTGTGAACACTGAAGCTTTCTTT. Its protein is CASSLVVNTEAFF.

This clonotype has a count of ten or more. The gene calls are TRBV29-1 and TRBJ2-7, with D perhaps TRBD1 (6 bases). The CDR3 extends over 12 amino acids. Germline assignment: CDR1 SQVTM and CDR2 ANQGSEA. Trimming took off 1 base at V and 4 bases at J, with 8 bases between the two ends. In DNA form, the CDR3 reads TGCAGCGTTGAAGTCCAGGGGTACGAGCAGTACTTC. Its protein product is CSVEVQGYEQYF.

Many counts were recorded for this clonotype. The gene calls are TRBV7-9 and TRBJ2-5; tentative D call: TRBD2 (6 bases). Trimming removed 1 base from V and 5 bases from J, with 20 bases in between. Germline V lookup: CDR1 SEHNR, CDR2 FQNEAQ (reference sequence). The CDR3 spans 17 residues. The CDR3 region is CASSLGPAGRQLETQYF. Here the CDR3 DNA reads TGTGCCAGCAGCTTAGGCCCCGCGGGGAGACAACTTGAGACCCAGTACTTC. Using reference TRBV7-9 and TRBJ2-5 for the parts outside the CDR3, the full variable domain is DTGVSQNPRHKITKRGQNVTFRCDPISEHNRLYWYRQTLGQGPEFLTYFQNEAQLEKSRLLSDRFSAERPKGSFSTLEIQRTEQGDSAMYLCASSLGPAGRQLETQYFGPGTRLLVL.

The table lists this clonotype with many counts. V usage is TRBV20-1 and J usage is TRBJ2-1; possible D gene TRBD1, 6 bases. The CDR3 spans 14 residues. CDR1 DFQATT and CDR2 SNEGSKA come from the germline V gene (reference sequence). Trimming stripped 6 bases from V and 8 bases from J, with 20 bases between. CDR3 sequence: CSALKQGDWDEQFF. CDR3 DNA sequence: TGCAGTGCCCTCAAACAGGGTGATTGGGATGAGCAGTTCTTC.

This clonotype was detected ten times or more. The chain recombines TRBV29-1 with TRBJ2-3; TRBD2 matches at 7 bases. This CDR3 is built from 15 residues. Germline lookup yields CDR1 SQVTM and CDR2 ANQGSEA. The trim removed 5 bases at V and 0 bases at J, leaving 8 bases unmatched. The CDR3 here is CSVWGGRESTDTQYF. The CDR3 nucleotides are TGCAGCGTTTGGGGGGGGAGGGAGAGCACAGATACGCAGTATTTT.

This clonotype was seen at least ten times. This chain joins TRBV6-2 or TRBV6-3 and TRBJ2-7, with D perhaps TRBD2 (5 bases). Germline V CDR1 and CDR2: MNHEY, SVGEGT. The CDR3 extends over 13 amino acids. Trimming removed 4 bases at V and 4 bases at J, with 11 bases between. The CDR3 DNA sequence: TGTGCCAGCAGTTGGGGAGACGTGTACGAGCAGTACTTC. The encoded protein is CASSWGDVYEQYF.